This TCR beta chain was captured in a study of cytomegalovirus exposure and HLA in healthy donors. About the study: The approximately 110 validation repertoires used a platform that matched the one used for the roughly 650 first-cohort repertoires, as a later analysis reported.

Some clones are missing from TCRdb's copy, which holds only in-frame ones; the method was immunoSEQ multiplex PCR. This sample has about 350,000 clones; about nine tenths occur once, and the top ten carry about 1.2%. The CDR3 sequence is 13 residues long. J gave up 7 bases and V 4 bases, and 8 bases lay outside the gene matches. Germline CDR1 reads GTSNPN; CDR2 reads SVGIG (reference sequence). Sequenced sample: PBMCs. This receptor was taken from a woman in her twenties or thirties in good health and CMV-seropositive. The rearrangement joins TRBV30 to TRBJ2-7; 9 positions match TRBD1. Here the CDR3 reads CAWTLDRGREQYF. The CDR3 DNA reads TGTGCCTGGACCCTGGACAGGGGTCGTGAGCAGTACTTC.